A selection of T cell receptor beta chains follows, all from one sample in a study of OX40 agonist ivuxolimab in advanced cancers. TCRdb's table, derived via immunoSEQ multiplex PCR, lists solely in-frame clones and lacks some. This sample has 60,000 to 85,000 clones, with 77% found just once. Source: CD4+ or CD8+ T cells sorted from blood, taken in a trial of the OX40 agonist ivuxolimab. These receptors came from an adult with an advanced solid tumor such as melanoma, head and neck, liver or kidney cancer. The CDR3 runs from the conserved cysteine through the conserved F or W. Fields, in order: D gene, clone size, V gene, J gene, CDR3 DNA, CDR3 protein. The D gene is left open where the match is weak. Clone size is stated in some rows and not others, as once, few, many or a class when expanded.

D gene: -; clone size: -; V gene: TRBV5-4; J gene: TRBJ2-7; CDR3 DNA: TGTGCCAGCAGCATGGGACCCTACGAGCAGTACTTC; CDR3 protein: CASSMGPYEQYF
D gene: -; clone size: -; V gene: TRBV7-3; J gene: TRBJ2-7; CDR3 DNA: TGTGCCAGCAGCCGGGGGGACAGCTACGAGCAGTACTTC; CDR3 protein: CASSRGDSYEQYF
D gene: -; clone size: few; V gene: TRBV5-4; J gene: TRBJ2-6; CDR3 DNA: TGTGCCAGCAGCTTGGCGGTTTCCTCTGGGGCCAACGTCCTGACTTTC; CDR3 protein: CASSLAVSSGANVLTF
D gene: TRBD2; clone size: -; V gene: TRBV18; J gene: TRBJ2-7; CDR3 DNA: TGTGCCAGCTCACCACCGGCGGCGGGGGGGCATCGAGAGCAGTACTTC; CDR3 protein: CASSPPAAGGHREQYF
D gene: -; clone size: -; V gene: TRBV6-6; J gene: TRBJ2-5; CDR3 DNA: TGTGCCAGCGGTGGGGGTGCAGACCAAGAGACCCAGTACTTC; CDR3 protein: CASGGGADQETQYF
D gene: -; clone size: -; V gene: TRBV4-1; J gene: TRBJ1-2; CDR3 DNA: TGCGCCAGCAGCCCCGGAATCCGGGATAACTATGGCTACACCTTC; CDR3 protein: CASSPGIRDNYGYTF
D gene: -; clone size: -; V gene: TRBV10-3; J gene: TRBJ2-3; CDR3 DNA: TGTGCCATCAGTGAACAACGGGGAGATACGCAGTATTTT; CDR3 protein: CAISEQRGDTQYF
D gene: TRBD2; clone size: -; V gene: TRBV19; J gene: TRBJ2-1; CDR3 DNA: TGTGCCAGTACAGGGACGCCAGCGGGAGAGAAGTTCTTC; CDR3 protein: CASTGTPAGEKFF
D gene: TRBD1; clone size: -; V gene: TRBV5-4; J gene: TRBJ2-3; CDR3 DNA: TGTGCCAGCAGCCTAGTATTGGACAGGGGAGATACGCAGTATTTT; CDR3 protein: CASSLVLDRGDTQYF
D gene: -; clone size: -; V gene: TRBV5-1; J gene: TRBJ1-6; CDR3 DNA: TGCGCCTCAAGGGACAACAATAATTCACCCCTCCACTTT; CDR3 protein: CASRDNNNSPLHF
D gene: -; clone size: -; V gene: TRBV7-8; J gene: TRBJ1-3; CDR3 DNA: TGTGCCAGCAGCTTGGGCAGATCCCCACAAATAAGCTCTGGAAACACCATATATTTT; CDR3 protein: CASSLGRSPQISSGNTIYF
D gene: -; clone size: -; V gene: TRBV4-1; J gene: TRBJ1-6; CDR3 DNA: TGCGCCAGCAGCCAAGTCAGGGGCGGAAATGTTTATTCACCCCTCCACTTT; CDR3 protein: CASSQVRGGNVYSPLHF
D gene: -; clone size: -; V gene: TRBV5-1; J gene: TRBJ2-5; CDR3 DNA: TGCGCCAGCAGCTTGGTGTCTAGTCACCGTGAGACCCAGTACTTC; CDR3 protein: CASSLVSSHRETQYF
D gene: -; clone size: -; V gene: TRBV19; J gene: TRBJ1-2; CDR3 DNA: TGTGCCAGTAGTATGTTGGGGATTTCTAACTATGGCTACACCTTC; CDR3 protein: CASSMLGISNYGYTF
D gene: TRBD2; clone size: -; V gene: TRBV5-8; J gene: TRBJ2-5; CDR3 DNA: TGTGCCAGCAGGCCAGCGGGAGTGGGGGAGACCCAGTACTTC; CDR3 protein: CASRPAGVGETQYF
D gene: TRBD1; clone size: -; V gene: TRBV19; J gene: TRBJ2-7; CDR3 DNA: TGTGCCAGTAGGAAGGAATGGGACAGACCCGAGCAGTACTTC; CDR3 protein: CASRKEWDRPEQYF
D gene: TRBD1; clone size: few; V gene: TRBV18; J gene: TRBJ2-4; CDR3 DNA: TGTGCCAGCTCACCATCGGGACAGAAAAACATTCAGTACTTC; CDR3 protein: CASSPSGQKNIQYF
D gene: -; clone size: -; V gene: TRBV6-5; J gene: TRBJ2-3; CDR3 DNA: TGTGCCAGCAGTTACCGGTACACAGATACGCAGTATTTT; CDR3 protein: CASSYRYTDTQYF
D gene: -; clone size: once; V gene: TRBV30; J gene: TRBJ1-4; CDR3 DNA: TGTGCCTGGAGCTCAAAGTCGGATCAAAATGAAAAACTGTTTTTT; CDR3 protein: CAWSSKSDQNEKLFF
D gene: TRBD2; clone size: few; V gene: TRBV11-3; J gene: TRBJ2-3; CDR3 DNA: TGTGCCAGTGGGCGGGAGATGGGGTCAGATACGCAGTATTTT; CDR3 protein: CASGREMGSDTQYF
D gene: TRBD1; clone size: -; V gene: TRBV6-1; J gene: TRBJ1-2; CDR3 DNA: TGTGCCAGCACGAGTGACAGGGCGCACTATGGCTACACCTTC; CDR3 protein: CASTSDRAHYGYTF
D gene: TRBD1; clone size: -; V gene: TRBV10-3; J gene: TRBJ2-5; CDR3 DNA: TGTGCCATTCGACAGGGGGCACGAGAGACCCAGTACTTC; CDR3 protein: CAIRQGARETQYF
D gene: TRBD1; clone size: few; V gene: TRBV4-1; J gene: TRBJ1-2; CDR3 DNA: TGCGCCAGCGGAACGACAGGGGACGGCTATGGCTACACCTTC; CDR3 protein: CASGTTGDGYGYTF
D gene: -; clone size: -; V gene: TRBV21-1; J gene: TRBJ1-2; CDR3 DNA: TGTGCCAGCACCAGGGGGCGGGGTGGCTACACCTTC; CDR3 protein: CASTRGRGGYTF
D gene: -; clone size: -; V gene: TRBV20-1; J gene: TRBJ2-5; CDR3 DNA: TGCAGTGCGCCGGTGGGAGAGACCCAGTACTTC; CDR3 protein: CSAPVGETQYF
D gene: TRBD1; clone size: many; V gene: TRBV6-5; J gene: TRBJ2-7; CDR3 DNA: TGTGCCAGCAGATCGGGACAGGGACCCTCCTACGAGCAGTACTTC; CDR3 protein: CASRSGQGPSYEQYF
D gene: TRBD2; clone size: -; V gene: TRBV11-2; J gene: TRBJ2-7; CDR3 DNA: TGTGCCAGCAGCTTACTAGCGGGAGACCTCTACGAGCAGTACTTC; CDR3 protein: CASSLLAGDLYEQYF
D gene: TRBD1; clone size: -; V gene: TRBV29-1; J gene: TRBJ1-2; CDR3 DNA: TGCAGCGTGGACCTTATTGGACAGGGGGCGAATGGCTACACCTTC; CDR3 protein: CSVDLIGQGANGYTF
D gene: -; clone size: -; V gene: TRBV15; J gene: TRBJ1-5; CDR3 DNA: TGTGCCACCAGCAGAGAACAGCAGGGTTTTTGGCCCCAGCATTTT; CDR3 protein: CATSREQQGFWPQHF
D gene: -; clone size: -; V gene: TRBV2; J gene: TRBJ2-1; CDR3 DNA: TGTGCCAGCATCCCACCAACCGGGAAATACAATGAGCAGTTCTTC; CDR3 protein: CASIPPTGKYNEQFF
D gene: -; clone size: -; V gene: TRBV14; J gene: TRBJ2-7; CDR3 DNA: TGTGCCAGCAGCCAAGTCTGGGGGGACTCCTCCTACGAGCAGTACTTC; CDR3 protein: CASSQVWGDSSYEQYF
D gene: -; clone size: -; V gene: TRBV5-1; J gene: TRBJ2-5; CDR3 DNA: TGCGCCAGCAGCCCGACCCAAGAGACCCAGTACTTC; CDR3 protein: CASSPTQETQYF
D gene: TRBD1; clone size: -; V gene: TRBV28; J gene: TRBJ1-4; CDR3 DNA: TGTGCCAGCTCGACAGGGGGGAATGAAAAACTGTTTTTT; CDR3 protein: CASSTGGNEKLFF
D gene: -; clone size: -; V gene: TRBV6-1; J gene: TRBJ1-6; CDR3 DNA: TGTGCCAGCAGTGAACTGGGAAGTGGCAATTCACCCCTCCACTTT; CDR3 protein: CASSELGSGNSPLHF
D gene: TRBD1; clone size: -; V gene: TRBV25-1; J gene: TRBJ1-5; CDR3 DNA: TGTGCCAGCAGGAACAGGGGTCACTCAAACAATCAGCCCCAGCATTTT; CDR3 protein: CASRNRGHSNNQPQHF
D gene: -; clone size: -; V gene: TRBV6-4; J gene: TRBJ1-2; CDR3 DNA: TGTGCCCGCGAGATGGTTTTCTTAGCTAACTATGGCTACACCTTC; CDR3 protein: CAREMVFLANYGYTF
D gene: TRBD2; clone size: -; V gene: TRBV9; J gene: TRBJ2-3; CDR3 DNA: TGTGCCAGCAGCCCAGGTGGCGGGAGGGTGGACTACACAGATACGCAGTATTTT; CDR3 protein: CASSPGGGRVDYTDTQYF
D gene: -; clone size: once; V gene: TRBV7-8; J gene: TRBJ1-1; CDR3 DNA: TGTGCCAGCAGCTTAGCGCTTTTGGACACCGTCATGAACACTGAAGCTTTCTTT; CDR3 protein: CASSLALLDTVMNTEAFF
D gene: -; clone size: -; V gene: TRBV10-2; J gene: TRBJ2-7; CDR3 DNA: TGCGCCAGCAGCAAGGAACCCTACGAGCAGTACTTC; CDR3 protein: CASSKEPYEQYF
D gene: TRBD1; clone size: -; V gene: TRBV11-3; J gene: TRBJ1-3; CDR3 DNA: TGTGCCAGCAGCTTAGACTCCACAGGGGCTGGAAACACCATATATTTT; CDR3 protein: CASSLDSTGAGNTIYF
D gene: TRBD2; clone size: few; V gene: TRBV15; J gene: TRBJ2-1; CDR3 DNA: TGTGCCACCAGCAGAGATCTAGGAGCTAGCGGGGTCTACAATGAGCAGTTCTTC; CDR3 protein: CATSRDLGASGVYNEQFF
D gene: -; clone size: -; V gene: TRBV5-6; J gene: TRBJ2-7; CDR3 DNA: TGTGCCAGCAGCCCCTCGTGGGGGGCCGAGCAGTACTTC; CDR3 protein: CASSPSWGAEQYF
D gene: -; clone size: -; V gene: TRBV29-1; J gene: TRBJ1-2; CDR3 DNA: TGCAGCGTTGACTTGCAGGGACGTGCCTATGGCTACACCTTC; CDR3 protein: CSVDLQGRAYGYTF
D gene: -; clone size: -; V gene: TRBV7-3; J gene: TRBJ2-2; CDR3 DNA: TGTACCAGCAGCTTCGGGGAACTCGTCCCCGGGGAGCTGTTTTTT; CDR3 protein: CTSSFGELVPGELFF
D gene: -; clone size: -; V gene: TRBV9; J gene: TRBJ1-1; CDR3 DNA: TGTGCCAGCAGCGTAGGGCCGAACACTGAAGCTTTCTTT; CDR3 protein: CASSVGPNTEAFF
D gene: -; clone size: -; V gene: TRBV30; J gene: TRBJ1-1; CDR3 DNA: TGTGCCTGGAGTGTAGGAACAGGGCGAACTGAAGCTTTCTTT; CDR3 protein: CAWSVGTGRTEAFF
D gene: -; clone size: -; V gene: TRBV30; J gene: TRBJ1-1; CDR3 DNA: TGTGCCTGGATCTATGGGGCGTTGCAGCCTGGGGGGGAAGCTTTCTTT; CDR3 protein: CAWIYGALQPGGEAFF
D gene: -; clone size: -; V gene: TRBV5-1; J gene: TRBJ2-2; CDR3 DNA: TGCGCCAGCAGCTTGGATTTACAGGGAAACACCGGGGAGCTGTTTTTT; CDR3 protein: CASSLDLQGNTGELFF
D gene: TRBD1; clone size: -; V gene: TRBV10-3; J gene: TRBJ2-3; CDR3 DNA: TGTGCCATCAGTGACATTAGACAGGGGCCGGGCACAGATACGCAGTATTTT; CDR3 protein: CAISDIRQGPGTDTQYF
D gene: -; clone size: -; V gene: TRBV2; J gene: TRBJ1-1; CDR3 DNA: TGTGCCAGCACCCCGGCGGCAGCGAACACTGAAGCTTTCTTT; CDR3 protein: CASTPAAANTEAFF